These 21 T cell receptor beta chains were all obtained from the same sample, sequenced in a study of cytomegalovirus exposure and HLA in healthy donors. PCR primers comprised 60 Vbeta and 13 Jbeta primers. Assay used: immunoSEQ multiplex PCR; TCRdb lists only in-frame clones, some missing. There are some 200,000 clones in the sample, with over 0.95% held by the top ten. Sequences were obtained from PBMCs. The receptors were gathered from a girl aged 2-10 years in good health and CMV-seropositive.

The V gene is TRBV18, the J gene TRBJ2-2; 13 bases line up with TRBD2. With 8 bases clipped from V and 5 bases from J, the junction kept 8 bases outside the gene matches. This CDR3 has 16 residues. The germline gives CDR1 KGHSH, CDR2 LQKENI. CDR3 nucleotide sequence: TGTGCCAGCCCGACTGAGACTAGCGGGAGGACCGGGGAGCTGTTTTTT. It codes for CASPTETSGRTGELFF.

The genes are TRBV29-1 and TRBJ2-5, with 8 bases fitting TRBD1. CDR1 and CDR2 (germline): SQVTM, ANQGSEA. V lost 7 bases and J lost 2; bases outside the gene matches: 6. This CDR3 is 13 amino acids long. The CDR3 sequence is CSAGQALQETQYF. The CDR3 coding sequence is TGCAGCGCGGGACAGGCGTTACAAGAGACCCAGTACTTC.

The chain combines TRBV5-1 with TRBJ2-1; D gene unclear. The CDR3 has 12 amino acids. Germline lookup yields CDR1 SGHRS and CDR2 YFSETQ. V lost 0 bases and J 6 bases, leaving 4 bases between the germline ends. This CDR3 is CASSLGVNEQFF. The CDR3 region has the DNA TGCGCCAGCAGCTTGGGAGTCAATGAGCAGTTCTTC.

The V and J genes are TRBV7-2 and TRBJ2-7, with 8 bases fitting TRBD1. The germline CDR1 and CDR2 sequences are SGHTA and FQGNSA. CDR3 length: 15 amino acids. Germline trimming cut 5 bases from V and 0 bases from J; bases unmatched to any gene: 6. CDR3 protein: CASSLGTGPSYEQYF. The CDR3 DNA sequence: TGTGCCAGCAGCCTGGGGACAGGACCCTCCTACGAGCAGTACTTC.

This chain links TRBV4-1 with TRBJ2-3, with 8 bases that match TRBD2. From germline, CDR1 is MGHRA and CDR2 YSYEKL. The CDR3 spans 14 residues. Unmatched junction bases numbered 8, after V lost 7 bases and J lost 5 bases. CDR3 sequence: CASTGGLGQDTQYF. In nucleotides, the CDR3 is TGCGCCAGCACGGGGGGACTAGGGCAAGATACGCAGTATTTT.

The chain combines TRBV19 with TRBJ2-7; tentative D call: TRBD1 (6 bases). The CDR3 sequence is 13 residues long. Germline-derived CDR1 and CDR2 are LNHDA and SQIVND (reference sequence). V was clipped by 2 bases and J by 5 bases, with 10 bases between them. The CDR3 sequence is CASSILGANEQYF. In DNA form, the CDR3 reads TGTGCCAGTAGTATATTGGGGGCGAACGAGCAGTACTTC.

The chain has TRBV27 and TRBJ1-5, with no clear D. Germline lookup yields CDR1 MNHEY and CDR2 SMNVEV (reference sequence). Trimming stripped 10 bases from V and 4 bases from J, with 11 bases between. The CDR3 totals 12 residues. In DNA, the CDR3 is TGTGCCACCGGGTATTGGAATCAGCCCCAGCATTTT. Translating it yields CATGYWNQPQHF.

The V and J genes are TRBV4-1 and TRBJ2-5, with 9 bases identical to TRBD1. Germline CDR1 reads MGHRA; CDR2 reads YSYEKL. Germline trimming cut 2 bases from V and 4 bases from J; bases unmatched to any gene: 2. The CDR3 runs to 14 residues. The CDR3 nucleotides are TGCGCCAGCAGCCAACCGGGACAGGGAGAGACCCAGTACTTC. Its translation: CASSQPGQGETQYF.

V and J are TRBV10-1 and TRBJ2-3; D is undetermined. V lost 3 bases and J 2 bases, leaving 9 bases between the germline ends. Germline V gives CDR1 WNHNN, CDR2 SYGVQD (reference sequence). The CDR3 runs 14 residues. The CDR3 DNA sequence: TGCGCCAGCAGTGAACGGCGGTACACAGATACGCAGTATTTT. It codes for CASSERRYTDTQYF.

V and J are TRBV7-3 and TRBJ2-5; TRBD2 matches at 9 bases. V shed 2 bases, J shed 9 bases, and the junction held 7 bases outside the gene matches. This CDR3 has 14 residues. Germline CDR1 and CDR2: SGHTA and FQGTGA. The CDR3 DNA reads TGTGCCAGCAGCTTATCGGGCGGGGGGGGAGCCCAGTACTTC. This translates into CASSLSGGGGAQYF.

J is TRBJ2-7 and V is TRBV15, with 9 positions matching TRBD1. The CDR3 has 14 residues. Per germline, CDR1 LNHNV and CDR2 YYDKDF (reference sequence). V lost 4 bases to trimming and J lost 2 bases; unmatched junction nucleotides: 3. The CDR3 loop is CATSTRQGAYEQYF. The CDR3 DNA sequence: TGTGCCACCAGCACCAGACAGGGGGCCTACGAGCAGTACTTC.

V gene TRBV5-1 combines with J gene TRBJ1-2; D possibly corresponds to TRBD1 (6 bases). Germline V gene lookup returns CDR1 SGHRS and CDR2 YFSETQ. V was clipped by 2 bases and J by 8 bases, with 22 bases between them. This CDR3 comprises 16 residues. The CDR3 region is CASSFTFTGGAEGYTF. CDR3 sequence (DNA): TGCGCCAGCAGCTTTACGTTTACGGGGGGCGCGGAGGGCTACACCTTC.

The chain recombines TRBV27 with TRBJ2-7; the D gene is possibly TRBD2 (5 bases). This CDR3 contains 16 residues. Trimming left V 8 bases short and J 4 bases short, with 24 bases between. The germline gives CDR1 MNHEY, CDR2 SMNVEV (reference sequence). CDR3 bases: TGTGCCAGCTCGGGTGGGAGAGCCCCCTCTGCTTACGAGCAGTACTTC. Its translation: CASSGGRAPSAYEQYF.

The chain employs TRBV29-1 and TRBJ2-2; D is ambiguous. Trimming shortened V by 3 bases and J by 3 bases, and 5 bases separated the two germline ends. Germline CDR1 and CDR2: SQVTM and ANQGSEA. CDR3 length equals 12 residues. The CDR3 coding sequence is TGCAGCGTTGAGAGATACACCGGGGAGCTGTTTTTT. Its protein product is CSVERYTGELFF.

The rearrangement uses TRBV28 and TRBJ2-7; D gene unclear. V gave up 2 bases and J gave up 2 bases, with 13 bases separating them. The CDR3 covers 15 residues. Germline V gene lookup returns CDR1 MDHEN and CDR2 SYDVKM. In DNA, the CDR3 is TGTGCCAGCAGTTTAGGCCGGCCTCAGGCCTACGAGCAGTACTTC. Translating gives CASSLGRPQAYEQYF.

The chain combines TRBV19 with TRBJ2-1; no clear D. Germline V CDR1 and CDR2: LNHDA, SQIVND (reference sequence). Trimming cost V 1 base and J 4 bases, with 11 bases left between them. The CDR3 consists of 15 residues. The CDR3 sequence: CASSIVEQRYNEQFF. The CDR3 DNA sequence: TGTGCCAGTAGTATAGTGGAGCAGAGATACAATGAGCAGTTCTTC.

The J gene is TRBJ1-2, the V gene TRBV2; D is perhaps TRBD1 (6 bases). CDR1 SNHLY and CDR2 FYNNEI come from the germline V gene. V lost 7 bases and J 0 bases, leaving 9 bases between the germline ends. The CDR3 has 13 amino acids. Here the CDR3 DNA reads TGTGCCAGCAAACACAGGGCTAACTATGGCTACACCTTC. As protein: CASKHRANYGYTF.

The chain carries TRBV7-6 and TRBJ2-3; possibly TRBD2 for D (5 bases). Deletions cut 0 bases from V and 4 bases from J, with 17 bases between. The CDR3 has 17 residues. In germline, CDR1 is SGHVS, CDR2 FNYEAQ. CDR3 in DNA: TGTGCCAGCAGCTTAGCGCTGATAGCGCAAAACCCAGATACGCAGTATTTT. Translated, it gives CASSLALIAQNPDTQYF.

In the case of this clone: Additional DNA sequences in this sample encode the identical CDR3. The chain has TRBV27 and TRBJ2-5; possible D gene TRBD1, 6 bases. Germline V lookup: CDR1 MNHEY, CDR2 SMNVEV (reference sequence). The CDR3 is made up of 14 amino acids. V was cut by 9 bases and J by 0 bases, with 14 bases left in between. The CDR3 bases are TGTGCCAGGCTCCGGGACACCAACCAAGAGACCCAGTACTTC. Amino acids: CARLRDTNQETQYF.

This rearrangement joins TRBV18 to TRBJ2-6; D is ambiguous. From germline, CDR1 is KGHSH and CDR2 LQKENI. The CDR3 has 14 residues. Trimming took 6 bases from V and 1 from J, leaving 7 bases between them. CDR3 protein: CASSPLSGANVLTF. In DNA form, the CDR3 reads TGTGCCAGCTCCCCTTTGTCTGGGGCCAACGTCCTGACTTTC.

The chain joins TRBV7-8 to TRBJ1-1; 10 nucleotides align to TRBD1. Germline V gives CDR1 SGHVS, CDR2 FQNEAQ. Trimming at V came to 5 bases and at J to 7 bases, leaving 19 bases not matched to a gene. The CDR3 has 18 amino acids. DNA for the CDR3: TGTGCCAGCAGCCCGTTGACAGGGGGCGGGATGAAAACAAGTGAAGCTTTCTTT. Protein product: CASSPLTGGGMKTSEAFF.